This TCR beta chain was observed in a study of blood T cell repertoires in COVID-19. Overall study: Samples taken during acute and convalescent COVID-19 were collected in the United States, Italy and Spain. Sample material is recorded as cDNA or gDNA derived from T cells, B-cell-depleted T cells, or PBMCs.

All enrollees were about 18 to 100 years old and from approximately 25 US areas. Cohort assignment relied on participant-reported clinical history. Generated by immunoSEQ multiplex PCR, the TCRdb table keeps only in-frame clones and is missing some. The sample holds some 210,000 clones; 87% are singletons and the top ten take around a tenth. This CDR3 has 14 amino acids. V was shortened by 0 bases and J by 3 bases, with 6 bases between the two germline ends. Per the germline V gene, CDR1 is SGHRS and CDR2 is YFSETQ. V usage is TRBV5-1 and J usage is TRBJ2-2; D is unclear. This TCR was recovered from a man aged 18 to 29 with acute COVID-19. Sequencing used PBMCs or T cells enriched from blood (not recorded which). CDR3 in DNA: TGCGCCAGCAGCTTGGTCCGGGACACCGGGGAGCTGTTTTTT. Translated, it gives CASSLVRDTGELFF.